The rows below give T cell receptor beta chains drawn from one sample of a study of blood T cell repertoires in COVID-19. Measured with immunoSEQ multiplex PCR; TCRdb has only the in-frame clones, and not every one. The sample has a few hundred thousand clones, around 83% seen once; the top ten hold 0.95% to 1.5%. Sequenced sample: peripheral blood. Receptors originate from a woman aged 45-60 years with acute or convalescent COVID-19. Both conserved end residues are part of each CDR3. D genes are given only for firm matches. Size values are once, few and many counts, or a class for expanded clones, and some rows have none.

.	.	TRBV30	TRBJ1-3	TGTGCCTGGAGTCCTATCGGGGGAAACACCATATATTTT	CAWSPIGGNTIYF
.	.	TRBV23-1	TRBJ1-1	TGCGCCAGCCAATTTCCGGCAGGGCGGTTCTTCACTGAAGCTTTCTTT	CASQFPAGRFFTEAFF
TRBD1	few	TRBV6-5	TRBJ1-1	TGTGCCAGCAGACCGACAGGGGGCGAAGCTTTCTTT	CASRPTGGEAFF
TRBD1	.	TRBV27	TRBJ1-3	TGTGCCAGCAGTTTAAGGGACAGCGGAAACACCATATATTTT	CASSLRDSGNTIYF
TRBD1	.	TRBV6-5	TRBJ1-2	TGTGCCAGCAGTCGTTGGGACAGTCGAGACTATGGCTACACCTTC	CASSRWDSRDYGYTF
TRBD1	.	TRBV19	TRBJ2-2	TGTGCCAGTAGTACTCATAGGACAGGGTCCACCGGGGAGCTGTTTTTT	CASSTHRTGSTGELFF
.	.	TRBV7-2	TRBJ2-1	TGTGCCAGCAGCCTGGGGACGGAGGGTGAGCAGTTCTTC	CASSLGTEGEQFF
TRBD1	few	TRBV30	TRBJ1-2	TGTGCCTCCCTGGGACAGGGAAGATATGGCTACACCTTC	CASLGQGRYGYTF
TRBD2	.	TRBV6-2/TRBV6-3	TRBJ2-1	TGTGCCAGCAGTTACCCCTCACTAGCGGGATACTACAATGAGCAGTTCTTC	CASSYPSLAGYYNEQFF
.	.	TRBV30	TRBJ2-2	TGTGCCTGGAGTGTACAAGTATTGGACACCGGGGAGCTGTTTTTT	CAWSVQVLDTGELFF
TRBD2	.	TRBV20-1	TRBJ2-2	TGCAGTGCTAGTGGGACTAGCGCGGGGGAGCTGTTTTTT	CSASGTSAGELFF
TRBD1	.	TRBV18	TRBJ2-2	TGTGCCAGCTCACCCTACGCCCAGGACAGGACCGGGGAGCTGTTTTTT	CASSPYAQDRTGELFF
.	.	TRBV5-1	TRBJ2-5	TGCGCCAGCAGTAAGAATAGTGAGCCCCAGTACTTC	CASSKNSEPQYF
TRBD2	.	TRBV13	TRBJ2-7	TGTGCCAGCAGCTTAGGCCTTGGACTAGCGGAACCCGAGCAGTACTTC	CASSLGLGLAEPEQYF
TRBD1	.	TRBV5-8	TRBJ2-6	TGTGCCAGCAGCCCCCGGACAGGGAGAGTGGCTGGGGCCAACGTCCTGACTTTC	CASSPRTGRVAGANVLTF
TRBD1	.	TRBV11-2	TRBJ1-1	TGTGCCAGCAGCCACCCCGTGGGGCAGGGGGCGAACACTGAAGCTTTCTTT	CASSHPVGQGANTEAFF
TRBD2	.	TRBV7-2	TRBJ2-7	TGTGCCAGCAGCTTAGGGGACATAGCGGGAGGGCCTTACGAGCAGTACTTC	CASSLGDIAGGPYEQYF
.	.	TRBV19	TRBJ1-4	TGTGCCAGTAGTCCCGGGTTCGAGAATGAAAAACTGTTTTTT	CASSPGFENEKLFF
TRBD1	once	TRBV3-1/TRBV3-2	TRBJ1-1	TGTGCCAGCAGCCTTACCAGGGGGGCCACTGAAGCTTTCTTT	CASSLTRGATEAFF
TRBD1	.	TRBV7-6	TRBJ2-2	TGTGCCAGCAGCTTGCCTTGGACAGGGGGAGGCACCGGGGAGCTGTTTTTT	CASSLPWTGGGTGELFF
.	.	TRBV28	TRBJ2-3	TGTGCCAGCAGCCCAGGCGCTAGCGGCACAGATACGCAGTATTTT	CASSPGASGTDTQYF
.	.	TRBV10-3	TRBJ1-1	TGTGCCATCAGTGAGCGGGTAACCGGGAGTGAAGCTTTCTTT	CAISERVTGSEAFF